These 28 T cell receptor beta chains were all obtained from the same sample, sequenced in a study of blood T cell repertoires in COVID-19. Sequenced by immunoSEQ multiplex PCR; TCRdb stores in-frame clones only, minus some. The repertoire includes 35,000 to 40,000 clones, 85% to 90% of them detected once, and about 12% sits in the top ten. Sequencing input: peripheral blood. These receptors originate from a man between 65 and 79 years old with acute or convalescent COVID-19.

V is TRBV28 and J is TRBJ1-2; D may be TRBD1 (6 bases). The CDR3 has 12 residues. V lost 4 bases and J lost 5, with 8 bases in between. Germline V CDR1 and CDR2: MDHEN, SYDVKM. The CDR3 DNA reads TGTGCCAGCAGTTCCGGGACATATGGCTACACCTTC. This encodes CASSSGTYGYTF.

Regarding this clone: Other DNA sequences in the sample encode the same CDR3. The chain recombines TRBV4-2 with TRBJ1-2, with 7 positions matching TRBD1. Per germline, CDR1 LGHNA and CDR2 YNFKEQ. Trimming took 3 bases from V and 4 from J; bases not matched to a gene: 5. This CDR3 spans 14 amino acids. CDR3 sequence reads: CASSQDRSSYGYTF. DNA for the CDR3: TGTGCCAGCAGCCAGGACAGGAGTTCCTATGGCTACACCTTC.

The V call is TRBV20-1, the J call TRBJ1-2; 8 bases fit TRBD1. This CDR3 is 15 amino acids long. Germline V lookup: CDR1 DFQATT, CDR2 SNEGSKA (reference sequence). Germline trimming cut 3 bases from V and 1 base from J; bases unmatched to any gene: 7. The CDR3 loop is CSASPGGRVNYGYTF. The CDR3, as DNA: TGCAGTGCTAGTCCAGGGGGCCGAGTTAACTATGGCTACACCTTC.

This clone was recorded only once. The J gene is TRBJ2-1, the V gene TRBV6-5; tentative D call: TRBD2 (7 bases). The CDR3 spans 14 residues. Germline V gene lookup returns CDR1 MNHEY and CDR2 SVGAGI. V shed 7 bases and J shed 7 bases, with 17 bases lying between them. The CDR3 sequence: CASTLTGGRNEQFF. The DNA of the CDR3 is TGTGCCAGCACCCTGACGGGGGGCCGGAATGAGCAGTTCTTC.

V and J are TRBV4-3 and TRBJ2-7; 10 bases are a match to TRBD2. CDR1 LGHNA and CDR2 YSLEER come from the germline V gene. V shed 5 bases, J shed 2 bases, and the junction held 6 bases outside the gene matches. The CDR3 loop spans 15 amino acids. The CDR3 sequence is CASSEGLALTYEQYF. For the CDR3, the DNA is TGCGCCAGCAGCGAGGGACTAGCGTTGACCTACGAGCAGTACTTC.

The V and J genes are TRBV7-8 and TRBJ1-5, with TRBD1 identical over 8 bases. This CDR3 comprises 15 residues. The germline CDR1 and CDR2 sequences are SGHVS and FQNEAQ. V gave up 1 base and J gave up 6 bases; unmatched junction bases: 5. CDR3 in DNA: TGTGCCAGCAGCTTAGTAGGACAGGGAGGTCAGCCCCAGCATTTT. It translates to CASSLVGQGGQPQHF.

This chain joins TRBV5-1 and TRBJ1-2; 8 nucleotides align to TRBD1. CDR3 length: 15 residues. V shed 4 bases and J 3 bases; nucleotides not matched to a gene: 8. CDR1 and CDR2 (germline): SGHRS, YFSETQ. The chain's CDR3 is CASSPGQGGYYGYTF. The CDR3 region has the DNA TGCGCCAGCAGCCCCGGACAGGGAGGGTACTATGGCTACACCTTC.

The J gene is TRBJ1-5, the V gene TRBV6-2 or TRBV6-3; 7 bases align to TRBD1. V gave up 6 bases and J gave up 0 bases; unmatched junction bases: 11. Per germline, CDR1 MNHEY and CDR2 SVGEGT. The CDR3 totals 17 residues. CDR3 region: CASSPNPTGYSNQPQHF. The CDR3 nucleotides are TGTGCCAGCAGCCCTAACCCGACAGGGTATAGCAATCAGCCCCAGCATTTT.

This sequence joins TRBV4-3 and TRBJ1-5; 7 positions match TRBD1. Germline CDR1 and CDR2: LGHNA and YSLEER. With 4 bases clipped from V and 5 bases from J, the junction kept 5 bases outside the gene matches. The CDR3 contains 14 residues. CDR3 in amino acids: CASSLNRGDQPQHF. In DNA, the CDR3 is TGCGCCAGCAGCCTTAACAGGGGTGATCAGCCCCAGCATTTT.

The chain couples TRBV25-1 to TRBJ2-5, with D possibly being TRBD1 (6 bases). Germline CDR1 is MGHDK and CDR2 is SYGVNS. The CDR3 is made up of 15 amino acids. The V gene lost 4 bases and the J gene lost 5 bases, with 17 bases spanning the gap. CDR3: CASSGSSRGIETQYF. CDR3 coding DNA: TGTGCCAGCAGTGGGAGTAGCAGGGGTATTGAGACCCAGTACTTC.

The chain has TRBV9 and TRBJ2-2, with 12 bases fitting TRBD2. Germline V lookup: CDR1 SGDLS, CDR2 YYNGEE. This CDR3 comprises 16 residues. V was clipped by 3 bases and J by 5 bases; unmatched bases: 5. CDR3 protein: CASSALTSGRTGELFF. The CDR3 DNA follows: TGTGCCAGCAGCGCCCTGACTAGCGGGAGAACCGGGGAGCTGTTTTTT.

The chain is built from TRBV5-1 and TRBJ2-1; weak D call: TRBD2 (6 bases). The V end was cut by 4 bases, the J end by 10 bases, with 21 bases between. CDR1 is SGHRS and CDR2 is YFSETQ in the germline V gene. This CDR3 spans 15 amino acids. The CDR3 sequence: CASSPGPGESIEQFF. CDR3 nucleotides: TGCGCCAGCAGCCCTGGACCGGGAGAATCAATCGAGCAGTTCTTC.

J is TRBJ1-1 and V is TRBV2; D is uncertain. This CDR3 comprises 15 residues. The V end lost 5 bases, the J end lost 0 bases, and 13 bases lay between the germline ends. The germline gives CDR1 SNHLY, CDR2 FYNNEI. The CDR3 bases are TGTGCCAGCAGTCCAGACGGGATGATGAACACTGAAGCTTTCTTT. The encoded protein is CASSPDGMMNTEAFF.

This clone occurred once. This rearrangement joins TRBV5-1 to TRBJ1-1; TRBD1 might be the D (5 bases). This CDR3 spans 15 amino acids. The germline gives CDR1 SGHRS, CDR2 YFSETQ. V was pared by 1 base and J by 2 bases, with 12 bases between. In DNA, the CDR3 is TGCGCCAGCAGCTTGACCGGGACTACCAACACTGAAGCTTTCTTT. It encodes CASSLTGTTNTEAFF.

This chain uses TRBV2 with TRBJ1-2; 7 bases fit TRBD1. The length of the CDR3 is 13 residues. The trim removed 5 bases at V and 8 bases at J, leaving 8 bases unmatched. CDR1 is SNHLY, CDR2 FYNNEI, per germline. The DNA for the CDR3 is TGTGCCAGCAGTAGGGCAGGGGGTCCCGGCTACACCTTC. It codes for CASSRAGGPGYTF.

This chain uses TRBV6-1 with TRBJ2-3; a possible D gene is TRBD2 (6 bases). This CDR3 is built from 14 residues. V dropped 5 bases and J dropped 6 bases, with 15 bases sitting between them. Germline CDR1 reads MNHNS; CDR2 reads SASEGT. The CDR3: CASSTSGEADTQYF. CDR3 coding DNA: TGTGCCAGCAGTACCTCGGGAGAGGCGGATACGCAGTATTTT.

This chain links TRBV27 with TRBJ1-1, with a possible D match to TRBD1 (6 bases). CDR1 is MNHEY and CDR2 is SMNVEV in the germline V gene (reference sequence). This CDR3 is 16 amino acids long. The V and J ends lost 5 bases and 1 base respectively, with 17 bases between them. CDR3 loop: CASSGLGGPANTEAFF. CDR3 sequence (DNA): TGTGCCAGCAGTGGCCTAGGGGGACCCGCGAACACTGAAGCTTTCTTT.

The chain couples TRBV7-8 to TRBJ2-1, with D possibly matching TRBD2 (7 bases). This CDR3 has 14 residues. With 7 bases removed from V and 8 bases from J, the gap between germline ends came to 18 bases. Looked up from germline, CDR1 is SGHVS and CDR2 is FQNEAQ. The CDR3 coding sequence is TGTGCCAGCAACCTCGGGAGGAGGGGGGATGAGCAGTTCTTC. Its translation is CASNLGRRGDEQFF.

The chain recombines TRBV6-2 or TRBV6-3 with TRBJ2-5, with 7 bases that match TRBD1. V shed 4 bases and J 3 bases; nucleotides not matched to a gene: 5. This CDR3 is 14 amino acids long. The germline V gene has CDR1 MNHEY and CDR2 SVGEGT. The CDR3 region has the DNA TGTGCCAGCAGTTCTACCGACAGGGAAGAGACCCAGTACTTC. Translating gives CASSSTDREETQYF.

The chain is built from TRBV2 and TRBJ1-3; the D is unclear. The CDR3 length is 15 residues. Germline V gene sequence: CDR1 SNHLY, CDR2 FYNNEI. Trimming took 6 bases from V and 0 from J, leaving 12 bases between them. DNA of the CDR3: TGTGCCAGCAGGGGAGCCGCCCGCTCTGGAAACACCATATATTTT. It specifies CASRGAARSGNTIYF.

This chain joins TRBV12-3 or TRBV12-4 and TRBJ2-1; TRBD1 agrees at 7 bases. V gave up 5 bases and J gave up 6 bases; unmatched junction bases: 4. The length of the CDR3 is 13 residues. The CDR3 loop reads CASSPGQPNEQFF. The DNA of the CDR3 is TGTGCCAGCAGTCCGGGACAGCCCAATGAGCAGTTCTTC.

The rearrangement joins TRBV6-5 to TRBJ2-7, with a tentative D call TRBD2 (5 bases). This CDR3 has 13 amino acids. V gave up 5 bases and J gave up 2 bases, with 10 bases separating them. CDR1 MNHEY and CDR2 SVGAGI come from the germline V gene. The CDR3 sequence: CASSRTDTYEQYF. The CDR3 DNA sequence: TGTGCCAGCAGTCGGACTGATACCTACGAGCAGTACTTC.

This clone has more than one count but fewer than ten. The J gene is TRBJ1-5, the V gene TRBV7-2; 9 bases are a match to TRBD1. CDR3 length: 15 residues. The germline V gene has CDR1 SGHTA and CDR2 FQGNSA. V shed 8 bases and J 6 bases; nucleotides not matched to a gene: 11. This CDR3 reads CASHSGDRVIQPQHF. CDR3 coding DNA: TGTGCCAGCCATTCGGGGGACAGGGTTATTCAGCCCCAGCATTTT.

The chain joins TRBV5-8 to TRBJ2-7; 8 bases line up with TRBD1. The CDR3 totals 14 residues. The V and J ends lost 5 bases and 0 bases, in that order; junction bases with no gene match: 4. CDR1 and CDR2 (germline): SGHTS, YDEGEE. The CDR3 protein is CASSTRGLSYEQYF. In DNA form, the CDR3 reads TGTGCCAGCAGTACCAGGGGGCTCTCCTACGAGCAGTACTTC.

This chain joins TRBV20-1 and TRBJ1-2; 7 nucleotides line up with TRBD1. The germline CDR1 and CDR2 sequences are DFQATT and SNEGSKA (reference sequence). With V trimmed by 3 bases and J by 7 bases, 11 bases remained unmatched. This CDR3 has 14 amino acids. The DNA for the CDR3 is TGCAGTGCTAGTAAACAGGGGATGAACATTGGCTACACCTTC. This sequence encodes CSASKQGMNIGYTF.

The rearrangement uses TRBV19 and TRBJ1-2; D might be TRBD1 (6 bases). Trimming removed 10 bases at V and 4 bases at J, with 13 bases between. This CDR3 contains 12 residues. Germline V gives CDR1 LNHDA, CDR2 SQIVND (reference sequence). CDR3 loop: CATSQGPYGYTF. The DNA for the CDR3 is TGTGCCACCTCACAGGGACCCTATGGCTACACCTTC.

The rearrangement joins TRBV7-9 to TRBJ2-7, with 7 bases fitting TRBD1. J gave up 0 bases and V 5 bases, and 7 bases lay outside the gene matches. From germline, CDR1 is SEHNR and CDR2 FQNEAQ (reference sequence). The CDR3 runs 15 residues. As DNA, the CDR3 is TGTGCCAGCAGCCCATACGGGACAGCCTCCTACGAGCAGTACTTC. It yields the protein CASSPYGTASYEQYF.

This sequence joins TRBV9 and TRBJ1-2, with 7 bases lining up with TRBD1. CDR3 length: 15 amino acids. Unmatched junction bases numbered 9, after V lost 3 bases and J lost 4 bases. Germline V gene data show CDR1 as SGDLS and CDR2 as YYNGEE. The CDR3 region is CASSAQGTAAYGYTF. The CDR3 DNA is TGTGCCAGCAGCGCACAGGGGACTGCGGCCTATGGCTACACCTTC. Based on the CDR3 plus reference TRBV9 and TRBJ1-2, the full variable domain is DSGVTQTPKHLITATGQRVTLRCSPRSGDLSVYWYQQSLDQGLQFLIQYYNGEERAKGNILERFSAQQFPDLHSELNLSSLELGDSALYFCASSAQGTAAYGYTFGSGTRLTVV.